This T cell receptor (beta chain) derives from a study of T cell repertoires in cytomegalovirus infection. V was pared by 6 bases and J by 2 bases, with 19 bases between. This CDR3 region has 16 residues. This clonotype showed up just a few times. Its matching antigen is unknown. In TCRdb, the reads were re-called with MiXCR into one record per CDR3 protein. The sample holds 900,000 to 950,000 distinct CDR3 sequences, around 32% seen once. The V and J genes are TRBV12-3 or TRBV12-4 and TRBJ1-2; unclear D gene. This TCR derives from a human donor in good health (CMV status not recorded). Some clones in this sample may be carry-over from other donors' samples. The specimen was cultured CD8+ T cells from PBMCs, collected from culture after CMV antigen stimulation. The CDR3 coding sequence is TGTGCCAGCAGATCTACCTCTCCTTTTCTGAACTATGGCTACACCTTC. It yields the protein CASRSTSPFLNYGYTF.